One sample yielded the 20 T cell receptor beta chains listed below, sequenced in a study of shared clonotypes between healthy human individuals. The assay was immunoSEQ multiplex PCR, and TCRdb's table has in-frame clones only and misses some. The data contain roughly 2.6 million clones, just over 90% of them singletons. The sequencing input was naive CD4+ T cells sorted from blood. Subset indicated: CD45RA+ positively selected. These receptors were collected from a man younger than 35 in good health.

The chain joins TRBV7-9 to TRBJ2-3; D gene uncertain. Looked up from germline, CDR1 is SEHNR and CDR2 is FQNEAQ (reference sequence). The CDR3 is 16 residues long. V was pared by 5 bases and J by 0 bases, with 15 bases between. CDR3 loop: CASSPTLEHSTDTQYF. The CDR3 region has the DNA TGTGCCAGCAGCCCTACCTTAGAGCACAGCACAGATACGCAGTATTTT.

In its sample, this clone was seen once. The rearrangement uses TRBV10-3 and TRBJ2-1; 7 bases fit TRBD2. The CDR3 covers 17 residues. CDR1 is ENHRY and CDR2 is SYGVKD in the germline V gene. V was clipped by 5 bases and J by 14 bases; unmatched bases: 24. The CDR3 loop reads CAISPEPGFVPAGDEFF. CDR3 bases: TGTGCCATCAGTCCGGAGCCGGGGTTTGTCCCGGCGGGAGATGAGTTCTTC.

The chain recombines TRBV5-1 with TRBJ2-5; maybe TRBD2 (6 bases). The germline CDR1 and CDR2 sequences are SGHRS and YFSETQ. V was cut by 0 bases and J by 5 bases, with 20 bases left in between. This CDR3 region has 17 residues. Here the CDR3 DNA reads TGCGCCAGCAGCTTGGAAGGTGGTGTAGGGAGGCTGGAGACCCAGTACTTC. It translates to CASSLEGGVGRLETQYF. The full variable domain, in which reference TRBV5-1 and TRBJ2-5 provide the parts outside the CDR3, is KAGVTQTPRYLIKTRGQQVTLSCSPISGHRSVSWYQQTPGQGLQFLFEYFSETQRNKGNFPGRFSGRQFSNSRSEMNVSTLELGDSALYLCASSLEGGVGRLETQYFGPGTRLLVL.

In nucleotides, the CDR3 is TGTGCCAGTAGTCTCAGGGAGTCTGCCACTGAAGCTTTCTTT. Its protein is CASSLRESATEAFF. This chain joins TRBV19 and TRBJ1-1; possibly TRBD1 for D (5 bases). Germline loops: CDR1 LNHDA, CDR2 SQIVND (reference sequence). V lost 5 bases and J 4 bases, leaving 14 bases between the germline ends. The CDR3 sequence is 14 residues long.

This chain links TRBV6-5 with TRBJ2-3; tentatively, D is TRBD2 (7 bases). With 2 bases removed from V and 1 base from J, the gap between germline ends came to 13 bases. The CDR3 is made up of 16 amino acids. The germline gives CDR1 MNHEY, CDR2 SVGAGI. The CDR3 sequence: CASSYGRGAGTDTQYF. CDR3 bases: TGTGCCAGCAGTTACGGGAGGGGGGCCGGCACAGATACGCAGTATTTT.

Details on this clone: Other nucleotide sequences from this sample produce the same CDR3. The CDR3 DNA sequence: TGTGCCTCCTCGGTAGGGGGCAATAATTCACCCCTCCACTTT. Translating gives CASSVGGNNSPLHF. The V call is TRBV2, the J call TRBJ1-6; TRBD1 matches 7 bases. V shed 11 bases, J shed 5 bases, and the junction held 9 bases outside the gene matches. This CDR3 contains 14 residues. Germline V gene lookup returns CDR1 SNHLY and CDR2 FYNNEI.

The chain uses TRBV7-3 and TRBJ2-2; 7 bases are a match to TRBD1. With V trimmed by 5 bases and J by 4 bases, 7 bases remained unmatched. Germline CDR1 is SGHTA and CDR2 is FQGTGA. The CDR3 is made up of 15 amino acids. CDR3 protein: CASSLRQGSTGELFF. CDR3 DNA: TGTGCCAGCAGCCTCCGACAGGGTAGCACCGGGGAGCTGTTTTTT.

The rearrangement joins TRBV28 to TRBJ2-7; TRBD2 matches at 7 bases. With V trimmed by 8 bases and J by 0 bases, 7 bases remained unmatched. From germline, CDR1 is MDHEN and CDR2 SYDVKM. The CDR3 sequence is 14 residues long. The CDR3 loop reads CASGPAGFSYEQYF. The CDR3 coding sequence is TGTGCCAGCGGACCAGCGGGATTCTCCTACGAGCAGTACTTC. Based on the CDR3 plus reference TRBV28 and TRBJ2-7, the full variable domain is DVKVTQSSRYLVKRTGEKVFLECVQDMDHENMFWYRQDPGLGLRLIYFSYDVKMKEKGDIPEGYSVSREKKERFSLILESASTNQTSMYLCASGPAGFSYEQYFGPGTRLTVT.

Only one count was recorded for this clone. This rearrangement joins TRBV19 to TRBJ1-5; D gene unclear. The CDR3 is 14 residues long. Between the trimmed V and J ends, which lost 3 bases and 2 bases, there was a span of 8 bases. CDR1 is LNHDA and CDR2 is SQIVND in the germline V gene (reference sequence). In DNA, the CDR3 is TGTGCCAGTAGTATGAGCAACCGCAATCAGCCCCAGCATTTT. It codes for CASSMSNRNQPQHF.

The sample holds a few counts of this clone. The V and J genes are TRBV10-3 and TRBJ2-7; maybe TRBD2 (5 bases). The CDR3 sequence is 13 residues long. Germline CDR1 ENHRY, CDR2 SYGVKD. Trimming took 6 bases from V and 0 from J, leaving 9 bases between them. CDR3 region: CAIRGSDSYEQYF. The DNA of the CDR3 is TGTGCCATCAGGGGTAGCGACTCCTACGAGCAGTACTTC.

In this sample, this clone turned up a few times. Other nucleotide sequences in the sample specify the same CDR3. The V call is TRBV6-5, the J call TRBJ2-5; D call uncertain. The CDR3 totals 11 residues. Per germline, CDR1 MNHEY and CDR2 SVGAGI. Trimming removed 6 bases at V and 5 bases at J, with 7 bases between. The CDR3 loop is CASSPGETQYF. The CDR3 DNA reads TGTGCCAGCAGCCCCGGGGAGACCCAGTACTTC.

As concerns this clone: Other DNA sequences in this sample translate to the same CDR3. This chain links TRBV11-2 with TRBJ2-5, with a possible D match to TRBD2 (6 bases). The CDR3 consists of 14 residues. Trimming stripped 1 base from V and 5 bases from J, with 11 bases between. Germline V CDR1 and CDR2: SGHAT, FQNNGV. CDR3: CASSLGLGGETQYF. The CDR3 bases are TGTGCCAGCAGCTTAGGCCTGGGGGGTGAGACCCAGTACTTC.

The rearrangement joins TRBV5-1 to TRBJ2-1, with D tentatively TRBD2 (8 bases). V dropped 5 bases and J dropped 3 bases, with 30 bases sitting between them. The CDR3 is made up of 20 amino acids. Germline CDR1 reads SGHRS; CDR2 reads YFSETQ. CDR3 sequence reads: CASRSTGARTGTSNYNEQFF. DNA for the CDR3: TGCGCCAGCAGGTCTACAGGGGCGAGAACCGGGACTAGTAACTACAATGAGCAGTTCTTC. Supplemented by reference TRBV5-1 and TRBJ2-1, the full variable domain reads KAGVTQTPRYLIKTRGQQVTLSCSPISGHRSVSWYQQTPGQGLQFLFEYFSETQRNKGNFPGRFSGRQFSNSRSEMNVSTLELGDSALYLCASRSTGARTGTSNYNEQFFGPGTRLTVL.

Notes on this clone: The sample has other DNA sequences that encode this CDR3 too. This chain uses TRBV5-4 with TRBJ1-4; the match to TRBD1 covers 7 bases. The CDR3 is 15 amino acids. Germline V gene data show CDR1 as SGHNT and CDR2 as YYREEE (reference sequence). V lost 3 bases, J lost 0 bases, and 2 bases stayed unmatched. The CDR3 loop is CASSWGTATNEKLFF. CDR3 nucleotides: TGTGCCAGCAGCTGGGGGACAGCAACTAATGAAAAACTGTTTTTT.

The chain's CDR3 is CASSDSGGISTDTQYF. In DNA form, the CDR3 reads TGCGCCAGCAGTGATTCCGGCGGGATTAGCACAGATACGCAGTATTTT. The chain is built from TRBV10-1 and TRBJ2-3; D may be TRBD2 (6 bases). This CDR3 region has 16 residues. The germline V gene encodes CDR1 WNHNN and CDR2 SYGVQD (reference sequence). V was shortened by 3 bases and J by 0 bases, with 13 bases between the two germline ends.

Worth noting for this clone: Other DNA sequences in this sample translate to the same CDR3. This chain connects TRBV4-3 to TRBJ2-1, with D perhaps matching TRBD1 or TRBD2 (5 bases each). Per the germline V gene, CDR1 is LGHNA and CDR2 is YSLEER. V was cut by 0 bases and J by 2 bases, with 8 bases left in between. The CDR3 has 15 residues. As DNA, the CDR3 is TGCGCCAGCAGCCAAGAGGTGGGGGCCTACAATGAGCAGTTCTTC. Translated, it gives CASSQEVGAYNEQFF.

V gene TRBV2 combines with J gene TRBJ1-2; D gene uncertain. Germline values: CDR1 SNHLY, CDR2 FYNNEI. The CDR3 contains 13 residues. Trimming left V 4 bases short and J 7 bases short, with 13 bases between. CDR3 sequence reads: CASSVLGGSGYTF. CDR3 coding DNA: TGTGCCAGCAGTGTCCTTGGAGGGAGTGGCTACACCTTC. The entire variable domain, with the rest obtained from reference TRBV2 and TRBJ1-2, is as follows: EPEVTQTPSHQVTQMGQEVILRCVPISNHLYFYWYRQILGQKVEFLVSFYNNEISEKSEIFDDQFSVERPDGSNFTLKIRSTKLEDSAMYFCASSVLGGSGYTFGSGTRLTVV.

This clone was counted a single time. The chain combines TRBV28 with TRBJ1-6; TRBD1 matches at 8 bases. The V gene end was trimmed by 9 bases and the J gene end by 1 base; junction bases not matched to a gene: 8. CDR1 and CDR2 (germline): MDHEN, SYDVKM. CDR3 size: 16 residues. CDR3 sequence: CASTGGHGSYNSPLHF. CDR3 bases: TGTGCCAGTACAGGGGGGCACGGATCCTATAATTCACCCCTCCACTTT.

This clone was recorded once. The genes are TRBV2 and TRBJ1-1, with TRBD1 identical over 7 bases. The ends lost 8 bases at V and 0 bases at J; junction bases unmatched: 6. The CDR3 runs 14 residues. The germline V gene has CDR1 SNHLY and CDR2 FYNNEI. The CDR3 DNA reads TGTGCCAGCTCACAGGGGACGATGAACACTGAAGCTTTCTTT. This sequence encodes CASSQGTMNTEAFF. Looking up the rest from reference TRBV2 and TRBJ1-1 gives the full variable domain: EPEVTQTPSHQVTQMGQEVILRCVPISNHLYFYWYRQILGQKVEFLVSFYNNEISEKSEIFDDQFSVERPDGSNFTLKIRSTKLEDSAMYFCASSQGTMNTEAFFGQGTRLTVV.

The chain recombines TRBV9 with TRBJ2-7; the D call may be TRBD1 or TRBD2 (5 bases each). V was clipped by 4 bases and J by 0 bases, with 14 bases between them. Germline CDR1 is SGDLS and CDR2 is YYNGEE. The CDR3 runs 15 residues. The CDR3, as DNA: TGTGCCAGCAGCCCCCGGGACCGTAGCTCCTACGAGCAGTACTTC. This encodes CASSPRDRSSYEQYF.